The sequence of this T cell receptor (beta chain) was determined in a study of cytomegalovirus exposure and HLA in healthy donors. Findings of the study overall: When the data were analyzed later, several of the most significant clusters appeared to be linked to common viral pathogens. Using the classifier, cytomegalovirus status was reportedly diagnosed with high specificity and sensitivity.

On this clone itself: Its antigen is unknown.

The V and J ends lost 1 base and 6 bases respectively, with 13 bases between them. This CDR3 is built from 14 residues. Germline V lookup: CDR1 MGHRA, CDR2 YSYEKL. The primer mix had 60 Vbeta and 13 Jbeta primers. Libraries were prepared by immunoSEQ multiplex PCR; TCRdb keeps only in-frame clonotypes and omits some of them. This sample has about 170,000 clones, with 76% found just once. The sequenced sample was PBMCs. This clonotype was obtained from a female donor in good health and CMV-seronegative. The V and J genes are TRBV4-1 and TRBJ2-7; possibly TRBD1 for D (5 bases). The CDR3 region has the DNA TGCGCCAGCAGCCAAGTCAATCAGGGCAGCGAGCAGTACTTC. Its protein product is CASSQVNQGSEQYF.